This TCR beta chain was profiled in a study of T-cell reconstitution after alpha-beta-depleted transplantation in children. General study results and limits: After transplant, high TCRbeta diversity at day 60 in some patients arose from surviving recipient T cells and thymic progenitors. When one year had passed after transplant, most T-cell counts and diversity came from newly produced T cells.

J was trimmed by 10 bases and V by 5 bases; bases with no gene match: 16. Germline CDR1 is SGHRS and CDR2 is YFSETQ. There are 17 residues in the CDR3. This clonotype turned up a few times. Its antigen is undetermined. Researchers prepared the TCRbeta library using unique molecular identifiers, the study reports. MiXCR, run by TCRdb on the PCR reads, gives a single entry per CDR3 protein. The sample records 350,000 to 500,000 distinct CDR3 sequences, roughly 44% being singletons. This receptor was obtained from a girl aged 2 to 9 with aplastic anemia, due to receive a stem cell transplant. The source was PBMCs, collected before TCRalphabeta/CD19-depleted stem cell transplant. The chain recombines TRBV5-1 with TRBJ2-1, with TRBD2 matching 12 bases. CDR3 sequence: CASSLFGTSGSVDEQFF. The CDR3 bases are TGCGCCAGCAGTCTCTTTGGGACTAGCGGGTCCGTCGACGAGCAGTTCTTC.